The 32 T cell receptor beta chains presented below share a single source sample, sequenced in a study of beta chain features in type 1 diabetes. Overall study findings and caveats: TCRB CDR3 length was moderately but significantly reduced in all four CD4+ subsets of Type 1 diabetes patients.

No antigens are known for them. Isolated RNA was reverse transcribed in full, so expressed TCRB transcripts were sequenced. Produced via immunoSEQ multiplex PCR; TCRdb's table is partial and in-frame only. The sample carries some 170,000 clones, 63% recorded once. Sequenced sample: naive CD4+ T cells from blood. All receptors derive from a man younger than 45 with type 1 diabetes.

The chain employs TRBV29-1 and TRBJ2-7; D could derive from TRBD1 or TRBD2 (5 bases each). The CDR3 covers 12 residues. The germline V gene has CDR1 SQVTM and CDR2 ANQGSEA. V was shortened by 6 bases and J by 3 bases, with 12 bases between the two germline ends. The CDR3 bases are TGCAGCGTCCACGGGACGGACTACGAGCAGTACTTC. Protein product: CSVHGTDYEQYF.

The chain joins TRBV6-1 to TRBJ2-1; no clear D. V was clipped by 2 bases and J by 12 bases, with 11 bases between them. Germline CDR1 reads MNHNS; CDR2 reads SASEGT. There are 12 residues in the CDR3. The CDR3 spells CASSEIPGGQFF. For the CDR3, the DNA is TGTGCCAGCAGTGAAATTCCCGGCGGGCAGTTCTTC.

This chain uses TRBV14 with TRBJ1-4, with D uncertain. The germline V gene has CDR1 SGHDN and CDR2 FVKESK. Trimming shortened V by 3 bases and J by 8 bases, and 19 bases separated the two germline ends. The CDR3 runs 16 residues. CDR3 residues: CASSHWGSPGAEKLFF. Here the CDR3 DNA reads TGTGCCAGCAGCCACTGGGGATCTCCGGGAGCCGAAAAACTGTTTTTT.

This clone occurred a few times. The V and J genes are TRBV29-1 and TRBJ2-7, with D hard to call. The CDR3 covers 14 residues. The V gene lost 6 bases and the J gene lost 3 bases, with 18 bases spanning the gap. The germline gives CDR1 SQVTM, CDR2 ANQGSEA. CDR3 region: CSVLRLGSLYEQYF. In DNA, the CDR3 is TGCAGCGTCCTTCGGTTAGGTAGCCTCTACGAGCAGTACTTC.

V usage is TRBV4-3 and J usage is TRBJ2-2; possible D gene TRBD1, 6 bases. Germline CDR1 is LGHNA and CDR2 is YSLEER. The V end was cut by 4 bases, the J end by 2 bases, with 20 bases between. The CDR3 has 18 residues. The CDR3: CASSRQDTGSFNTGELFF. The CDR3 nucleotides are TGCGCCAGCAGCCGACAAGATACAGGGTCATTCAACACCGGGGAGCTGTTTTTT.

The chain employs TRBV11-2 and TRBJ2-7; perhaps D is TRBD1 or TRBD2 (5 bases each). Trimming took off 6 bases at V and 2 bases at J, with 14 bases between the two ends. The germline gives CDR1 SGHAT, CDR2 FQNNGV. The CDR3 sequence is 14 residues long. In nucleotides, the CDR3 is TGTGCCAGCAGGTCTCTTGGGGGAACCTACGAGCAGTACTTC. Protein sequence: CASRSLGGTYEQYF.

This rearrangement joins TRBV7-2 to TRBJ2-3; TRBD1 is a possible D gene (6 bases). The CDR3 loop spans 14 amino acids. Germline CDR1 is SGHTA and CDR2 is FQGNSA. V was clipped by 6 bases and J by 0 bases, with 10 bases between them. The CDR3 DNA reads TGTGCCAGCAGAAACAGGGCCAGCACAGATACGCAGTATTTT. Residues: CASRNRASTDTQYF.

The V call is TRBV29-1, the J call TRBJ2-7; 7 positions match TRBD2. Germline V gives CDR1 SQVTM, CDR2 ANQGSEA. V shed 4 bases and J 4 bases; nucleotides not matched to a gene: 1. The CDR3 spans 11 residues. CDR3 sequence: CSVGGLYEQYF. The CDR3 DNA follows: TGCAGCGTTGGGGGACTATACGAGCAGTACTTC.

The genes are TRBV29-1 and TRBJ1-1; 10 bases map to TRBD1. Germline V gene sequence: CDR1 SQVTM, CDR2 ANQGSEA. With V trimmed by 3 bases and J by 5 bases, 6 bases remained unmatched. The CDR3 totals 14 residues. The CDR3 spells CSVDGDRGGTEAFF. Written as DNA, the CDR3 is TGCAGCGTTGACGGGGACAGGGGAGGGACTGAAGCTTTCTTT.

CDR3 loop: CSVGQGSSTDTQYF. The CDR3 DNA reads TGCAGCGTTGGCCAGGGTTCTAGCACAGATACGCAGTATTTT. The chain combines TRBV29-1 with TRBJ2-3, with D possibly matching TRBD1 (5 bases). Germline assignment: CDR1 SQVTM and CDR2 ANQGSEA. This CDR3 has 14 residues. V shed 4 bases and J shed 0 bases, with 11 bases lying between them.

The chain combines TRBV30 with TRBJ1-6; the D is unclear. Trimming cost V 5 bases and J 5 bases, with 4 bases left between them. The germline V gene has CDR1 GTSNPN and CDR2 SVGIG (reference sequence). The CDR3 length is 11 residues. The CDR3 sequence is CAWDDNSPLHF. The CDR3 region has the DNA TGTGCCTGGGACGATAATTCACCCCTCCACTTT.

The gene calls are TRBV15 and TRBJ2-7; 8 bases line up with TRBD1. This CDR3 has 15 amino acids. Germline V lookup: CDR1 LNHNV, CDR2 YYDKDF (reference sequence). V lost 6 bases to trimming and J lost 3 bases; unmatched junction nucleotides: 10. The DNA of the CDR3 is TGTGCCACCAGTCCAGCCGGGACAGGAGACTACGAGCAGTACTTC. Encoded protein: CATSPAGTGDYEQYF.

The gene calls are TRBV11-2 and TRBJ2-7; TRBD1 matches at 7 bases. Germline V CDR1 and CDR2: SGHAT, FQNNGV. The J segment lost 3 bases and the V segment lost 5 bases, leaving 7 bases of the junction unmatched. The CDR3 has 14 residues. The CDR3 nucleotides are TGTGCCAGCAGCCACCGGACAGGTAACTACGAGCAGTACTTC. This translates into CASSHRTGNYEQYF.

CDR3 protein: CSVERGAKNIQYF. CDR3 nucleotide sequence: TGCAGCGTTGAGCGGGGGGCCAAAAACATTCAGTACTTC. The chain has TRBV29-1 and TRBJ2-4; TRBD2 agrees at 7 bases. Germline V gives CDR1 SQVTM, CDR2 ANQGSEA. The CDR3 sequence is 13 residues long. V lost 3 bases and J lost 1; bases outside the gene matches: 0.

The V gene is TRBV11-2, the J gene TRBJ2-7; 9 bases map to TRBD1. The germline gives CDR1 SGHAT, CDR2 FQNNGV. The CDR3 runs 17 residues. V shed 1 base and J 2 bases; nucleotides not matched to a gene: 9. This CDR3 reads CASSLVRFGTGTYEQYF. The CDR3 DNA is TGTGCCAGCAGCTTAGTGCGGTTTGGGACAGGGACCTACGAGCAGTACTTC.

This clone came up a few times. The gene calls are TRBV6-6 and TRBJ1-6; D not resolved. The germline gives CDR1 MNHNY, CDR2 SVGAGI (reference sequence). The CDR3 length is 12 residues. V dropped 6 bases and J dropped 10 bases, with 10 bases sitting between them. The CDR3 loop reads CASSLGGSPLHF. The CDR3 DNA reads as TGTGCCAGCAGCCTGGGAGGGTCACCCCTCCACTTT.

This chain joins TRBV9 and TRBJ2-7; 7 nucleotides match TRBD1. The CDR3 is 15 residues long. Germline lookup yields CDR1 SGDLS and CDR2 YYNGEE. V lost 4 bases and J lost 1; bases outside the gene matches: 8. DNA of the CDR3: TGTGCCAGCAGCCCTCGGGGACAGAAATCCTACGAGCAGTACTTC. This gives the protein CASSPRGQKSYEQYF. Complete variable domain (other parts from reference TRBV9 and TRBJ2-7): DSGVTQTPKHLITATGQRVTLRCSPRSGDLSVYWYQQSLDQGLQFLIQYYNGEERAKGNILERFSAQQFPDLHSELNLSSLELGDSALYFCASSPRGQKSYEQYFGPGTRLTVT.

The chain employs TRBV23-1 and TRBJ1-1; 8 positions match TRBD1. TRBV23-1 is flagged as an ORF with uncertain function. This CDR3 is built from 15 residues. V was clipped by 7 bases and J by 1 base; unmatched bases: 8. The CDR3 region has the DNA TGCGCCAGCACCCGATCGGGACAGGAGAACACTGAAGCTTTCTTT. This encodes CASTRSGQENTEAFF.

With regard to this clone: Other nucleotide sequences from this sample produce the same CDR3. J is TRBJ2-1 and V is TRBV29-1; weak D call: TRBD2 (5 bases). V shed 4 bases and J shed 0 bases, with 10 bases lying between them. Germline V gives CDR1 SQVTM, CDR2 ANQGSEA. This CDR3 spans 14 amino acids. In DNA, the CDR3 is TGCAGCGTTGCGAGGGCTAGCTCCTACAATGAGCAGTTCTTC. Its protein is CSVARASSYNEQFF.

The chain carries TRBV15 and TRBJ1-5, with D unclear. This CDR3 spans 15 amino acids. The ends were cut back, 5 bases at V and 6 bases at J, with 17 bases in the middle. Germline V CDR1 and CDR2: LNHNV, YYDKDF (reference sequence). The CDR3 DNA follows: TGTGCCACCAGCCGCCCTTGGACCGAGTGTCAGCCCCAGCATTTT. Translating gives CATSRPWTECQPQHF.

This clone was found once. This chain uses TRBV9 with TRBJ1-2; D uncertain. The V gene's germline CDR1 is SGDLS and CDR2 YYNGEE. V was shortened by 1 base and J by 8 bases, with 12 bases between the two germline ends. The CDR3 is 13 amino acids. The CDR3 loop reads CASSVLQERGYTF. The CDR3 DNA follows: TGTGCCAGCAGCGTACTCCAGGAGCGAGGCTACACCTTC.

The sample holds a few counts of this clone. The chain couples TRBV7-2 to TRBJ1-6; tentative D call: TRBD1 (6 bases). From germline, CDR1 is SGHTA and CDR2 FQGNSA. Trimming left V 0 bases short and J 10 bases short, with 10 bases between. CDR3 size: 14 residues. CDR3 in DNA: TGTGCCAGCAGCTTAGCACAGGGCTGGTCACCCCTCCACTTT. It specifies CASSLAQGWSPLHF.

In this sample, this clone turned up a few times. The chain employs TRBV29-1 and TRBJ2-1; D possibly corresponds to TRBD1 (6 bases). The germline V gene has CDR1 SQVTM and CDR2 ANQGSEA. CDR3 length equals 12 residues. Between the trimmed V and J ends, which lost 4 bases and 10 bases, there was a span of 14 bases. The CDR3 region is CSVVNRVGEQFF. CDR3 nucleotide sequence: TGCAGCGTTGTAAACAGGGTGGGCGAGCAGTTCTTC.

This clone appeared a few times. This chain connects TRBV27 to TRBJ1-5; the match to TRBD1 covers 9 bases. V shed 8 bases and J 2 bases; nucleotides not matched to a gene: 16. The CDR3 length is 18 residues. Per germline, CDR1 MNHEY and CDR2 SMNVEV (reference sequence). The CDR3 loop reads CASRRRTGTGWRNQPQHF. The CDR3, as DNA: TGTGCCAGCCGTAGACGGACCGGGACAGGGTGGCGCAATCAGCCCCAGCATTTT.

V and J are TRBV9 and TRBJ2-1, with 12 bases matching TRBD2. Germline trimming cut 0 bases from V and 9 bases from J; bases unmatched to any gene: 7. In germline, CDR1 is SGDLS, CDR2 YYNGEE. The CDR3 spans 16 residues. The DNA for the CDR3 is TGTGCCAGCAGCGTAGGGACTAGCGGGGATTATGGTGAGCAGTTCTTC. This codes for CASSVGTSGDYGEQFF.

Written as DNA, the CDR3 is TGTGCCACCAGCCGCGGGGGAACTCAGGAGACCCAGTACTTC. It codes for CATSRGGTQETQYF. The chain combines TRBV15 with TRBJ2-5; 7 bases fit TRBD2. V gave up 5 bases and J gave up 5 bases; unmatched junction bases: 8. There are 14 residues in the CDR3. Per germline, CDR1 LNHNV and CDR2 YYDKDF (reference sequence).

The rearrangement uses TRBV9 and TRBJ2-5, with 9 bases fitting TRBD1. Germline-derived CDR1 and CDR2 are SGDLS and YYNGEE. With V trimmed by 2 bases and J by 1 base, 9 bases remained unmatched. The CDR3 sequence is 17 residues long. This chain's CDR3 is CASSVGETGGSQETQYF. The CDR3, as DNA: TGTGCCAGCAGCGTTGGGGAGACAGGGGGAAGCCAAGAGACCCAGTACTTC. Filled out from reference TRBV9 and TRBJ2-5, the complete variable domain reads DSGVTQTPKHLITATGQRVTLRCSPRSGDLSVYWYQQSLDQGLQFLIQYYNGEERAKGNILERFSAQQFPDLHSELNLSSLELGDSALYFCASSVGETGGSQETQYFGPGTRLLVL.

This chain links TRBV6-1 with TRBJ1-5; D ambiguous. Trimming left V 2 bases short and J 1 base short, with 9 bases between. Germline loops: CDR1 MNHNS, CDR2 SASEGT. The length of the CDR3 is 15 residues. CDR3 sequence reads: CASSEIIGSNQPQHF. The DNA for the CDR3 is TGTGCCAGCAGTGAAATCATTGGAAGCAATCAGCCCCAGCATTTT.

The rearrangement links TRBV9 to TRBJ2-7; TRBD1 agrees at 9 bases. The length of the CDR3 is 14 residues. Germline CDR1 SGDLS, CDR2 YYNGEE. The V gene end was trimmed by 4 bases and the J gene end by 3 bases; junction bases not matched to a gene: 5. CDR3 protein: CASSLGQGGYEQYF. DNA for the CDR3: TGTGCCAGCAGCCTGGGACAGGGCGGCTACGAGCAGTACTTC.

This clone showed up just a few times. The V gene is TRBV10-3, the J gene TRBJ2-5; possibly TRBD2 for D (6 bases). Germline V gives CDR1 ENHRY, CDR2 SYGVKD. This CDR3 is 14 amino acids long. The V gene lost 5 bases and the J gene lost 4 bases, with 14 bases spanning the gap. The CDR3 DNA follows: TGTGCCATCAGTCAATCGGGGGTAGCAGAGACCCAGTACTTC. Its protein is CAISQSGVAETQYF.

On this clone: Other DNA sequences of this sample code for an identical CDR3. The gene calls are TRBV7-2 and TRBJ2-3, with no clear D. The V gene lost 5 bases and the J gene lost 6 bases, with 6 bases spanning the gap. This CDR3 region has 11 residues. Germline-derived CDR1 and CDR2 are SGHTA and FQGNSA. The CDR3 nucleotides read TGTGCCAGCAGCCTTAAGGATACGCAGTATTTT. Encoded protein: CASSLKDTQYF.

This clone was counted a few times. The V and J genes are TRBV28 and TRBJ2-4; 9 bases are a match to TRBD1. The CDR3 length is 13 residues. The germline gives CDR1 MDHEN, CDR2 SYDVKM. Trimming cost V 3 bases and J 7 bases; bases outside gene matches: 1. The CDR3 loop reads CASSFGTGNIQYF. The CDR3 region has the DNA TGTGCCAGCAGTTTCGGGACAGGGAACATTCAGTACTTC.